These T cell receptor beta chains were read from a single sample in a study of cytomegalovirus exposure and HLA in healthy donors. Repertoires were generated with immunoSEQ multiplex PCR, while TCRdb's copy carries only in-frame clones and drops some. The data hold about 130,000 clones, with over 70% observed a single time. Sample: PBMCs. The receptors shown here come from a woman in her thirties or forties in good health and CMV-seronegative. The CDR3 runs from the conserved cysteine through the conserved F or W. Each record gives: J gene, D gene, clone size, V gene, CDR3 DNA, CDR3 protein. D genes are given only for firm matches. Only some rows state a clone size, as once, few, many or a class for expanded clones.

j_call: TRBJ2-1
d_call: NA
clone_size: NA
v_call: TRBV27
cdr3_nt: TGTGCCAGCAGTTTCGGTGGTGAGCAGTTCTTC
cdr3_aa: CASSFGGEQFF

j_call: TRBJ2-1
d_call: NA
clone_size: NA
v_call: TRBV5-6
cdr3_nt: TGTGCCAGCAGTTGGGGGGACAATGAGCAGTTCTTC
cdr3_aa: CASSWGDNEQFF

j_call: TRBJ1-2
d_call: TRBD1
clone_size: NA
v_call: TRBV27
cdr3_nt: TGTGCCAGCAGTCCGTTCAAGACAGGGGGCGCGGATGGCTACACCTTC
cdr3_aa: CASSPFKTGGADGYTF

j_call: TRBJ2-5
d_call: NA
clone_size: NA
v_call: TRBV6-1
cdr3_nt: TGTGCCACAAAAGAGACCCAGTACTTC
cdr3_aa: CATKETQYF

j_call: TRBJ2-1
d_call: NA
clone_size: few
v_call: TRBV6-5
cdr3_nt: TGTGCCAGCAGTTACTCAATGGCACAGGGTATAAATGAGCAGTTCTTC
cdr3_aa: CASSYSMAQGINEQFF

j_call: TRBJ1-2
d_call: NA
clone_size: NA
v_call: TRBV6-6
cdr3_nt: TGTGCCAGCAGTTACGGCGGGAAGGACTATGGCTACACCTTC
cdr3_aa: CASSYGGKDYGYTF

j_call: TRBJ2-2
d_call: TRBD1
clone_size: NA
v_call: TRBV5-1
cdr3_nt: TGCGCCAGCAGCGGACAGGGGTCCACCCCTATCGGGGAGCTGTTTTTT
cdr3_aa: CASSGQGSTPIGELFF

j_call: TRBJ2-3
d_call: NA
clone_size: NA
v_call: TRBV10-2
cdr3_nt: TGCGCCAGCAGTGCTGGGGGGGCAGGCACAGATACGCAGTATTTT
cdr3_aa: CASSAGGAGTDTQYF

j_call: TRBJ1-5
d_call: NA
clone_size: NA
v_call: TRBV16
cdr3_nt: TGTGCCAGCAGCCAATCGGTCAGGGGCGGCAATCAGCCCCAGCATTTT
cdr3_aa: CASSQSVRGGNQPQHF

j_call: TRBJ1-1
d_call: NA
clone_size: NA
v_call: TRBV7-9
cdr3_nt: TGTGCCAGCGGCCGGGAGAACACTGAAGCTTTCTTT
cdr3_aa: CASGRENTEAFF

j_call: TRBJ2-5
d_call: TRBD2
clone_size: NA
v_call: TRBV5-6
cdr3_nt: TGTGCCAGCAGCCTAGCGGGAGGGCAAGAGACCCAGTACTTC
cdr3_aa: CASSLAGGQETQYF

j_call: TRBJ2-7
d_call: NA
clone_size: NA
v_call: TRBV27
cdr3_nt: TGTGCCAGCAGTTTCCCAGGTGCCGAGCAGTACTTC
cdr3_aa: CASSFPGAEQYF

j_call: TRBJ2-1
d_call: TRBD2
clone_size: NA
v_call: TRBV7-2
cdr3_nt: TGTGCCAGCAGCCCTCACTCCGGGACTAGCGGCTACAATGAGCAGTTCTTC
cdr3_aa: CASSPHSGTSGYNEQFF

j_call: TRBJ2-7
d_call: TRBD2
clone_size: NA
v_call: TRBV27
cdr3_nt: TGTGCCAGCAGGGGACTAGCGGCTTACGAGCAGTACTTC
cdr3_aa: CASRGLAAYEQYF

j_call: TRBJ2-3
d_call: TRBD2
clone_size: once
v_call: TRBV5-1
cdr3_nt: TGCGCCAGCAGTCCCGGGACTAGCTTGGATACGCAGTATTTT
cdr3_aa: CASSPGTSLDTQYF

j_call: TRBJ2-5
d_call: TRBD2
clone_size: NA
v_call: TRBV9
cdr3_nt: TGTGCCAGCAGCGCTCGACTAGATGCTACTAGCGCGGACCCACAAGAGACCCAGTACTTC
cdr3_aa: CASSARLDATSADPQETQYF

j_call: TRBJ2-7
d_call: NA
clone_size: few
v_call: TRBV30
cdr3_nt: TGTGCCTGGAGTCGACAGGTGTACGAGCAGTACTTC
cdr3_aa: CAWSRQVYEQYF

j_call: TRBJ1-6
d_call: TRBD1
clone_size: NA
v_call: TRBV7-6
cdr3_nt: TGTGCCAGCGGACAGGGGGCGAGTAATTCACCCCTCCACTTT
cdr3_aa: CASGQGASNSPLHF

j_call: TRBJ2-7
d_call: TRBD1
clone_size: NA
v_call: TRBV9
cdr3_nt: TGTGCCAGCAGCTTGACAGGGGACGAGCAGTACTTC
cdr3_aa: CASSLTGDEQYF

j_call: TRBJ2-1
d_call: NA
clone_size: NA
v_call: TRBV5-1
cdr3_nt: TGCGCCAGCAGCTTGGGAGGAGGCTTTTCTACGGATGAGCAGTTCTTC
cdr3_aa: CASSLGGGFSTDEQFF

j_call: TRBJ1-2
d_call: NA
clone_size: NA
v_call: TRBV28
cdr3_nt: TGTGCCAGCAGCCCCGGGGGGGCCGGCTATGGCTACACCTTC
cdr3_aa: CASSPGGAGYGYTF

j_call: TRBJ1-2
d_call: TRBD1
clone_size: NA
v_call: TRBV27
cdr3_nt: TGTGCCAGCAGCCTTTTAAGACAGGGAAGGGTGTGGGAGAATGGCTACACCTTC
cdr3_aa: CASSLLRQGRVWENGYTF

j_call: TRBJ1-6
d_call: NA
clone_size: NA
v_call: TRBV7-3
cdr3_nt: TGTGCCAGCACCTACCTCCTCCACTTT
cdr3_aa: CASTYLLHF

j_call: TRBJ2-5
d_call: NA
clone_size: NA
v_call: TRBV9
cdr3_nt: TGTGCCAGCAGCGGAGAGGGGGTGGGAGAAGAGACCCAGTACTTC
cdr3_aa: CASSGEGVGEETQYF

j_call: TRBJ2-7
d_call: TRBD2
clone_size: NA
v_call: TRBV19
cdr3_nt: TGTGCCAGTAGTGGGGCGGCTAGCGGGAGGGTCGACGAGCAGTACTTC
cdr3_aa: CASSGAASGRVDEQYF

j_call: TRBJ1-2
d_call: NA
clone_size: few
v_call: TRBV30
cdr3_nt: TGTGCCTGGAGTGCCTTGAGGGCGGAGGGCTACACCTTC
cdr3_aa: CAWSALRAEGYTF

j_call: TRBJ1-2
d_call: TRBD1
clone_size: NA
v_call: TRBV7-3
cdr3_nt: TGTGCCAGCAGTCCTACGGGACAGGGAAGCTATGGCTACACCTTC
cdr3_aa: CASSPTGQGSYGYTF

j_call: TRBJ1-5
d_call: NA
clone_size: NA
v_call: TRBV27
cdr3_nt: TGTGCCAGCAGTTTCGGACACAATAGCAATCAGCCCCAGCATTTT
cdr3_aa: CASSFGHNSNQPQHF

j_call: TRBJ1-1
d_call: NA
clone_size: NA
v_call: TRBV28
cdr3_nt: TGTGCCAGCAGTTTGGGGGGGGCAGTGAACACTGAAGCTTTCTTT
cdr3_aa: CASSLGGAVNTEAFF

j_call: TRBJ2-4
d_call: TRBD1
clone_size: few
v_call: TRBV30
cdr3_nt: TGTGCCTGGAGTACAACAGGGGCCCAGTACTTC
cdr3_aa: CAWSTTGAQYF

j_call: TRBJ2-5
d_call: TRBD2
clone_size: NA
v_call: TRBV9
cdr3_nt: TGTGCCAGCAGCGTAGTCGGGACTAGGGAGGAGACCCAGTACTTC
cdr3_aa: CASSVVGTREETQYF

j_call: TRBJ1-1
d_call: NA
clone_size: once
v_call: TRBV5-1
cdr3_nt: TGCGCCAGCAGCTTGAGGGGGGGGAACACTGAAGCTTTCTTT
cdr3_aa: CASSLRGGNTEAFF

j_call: TRBJ1-2
d_call: TRBD1
clone_size: NA
v_call: TRBV28
cdr3_nt: TGTGCCAGCAGCCCAGACAGGGGTGGGGATGGCTACACCTTC
cdr3_aa: CASSPDRGGDGYTF

j_call: TRBJ2-2
d_call: NA
clone_size: few
v_call: TRBV6-5
cdr3_nt: TGTGCCAGCCACCCGGGGAACCGGTTGGCCGGGGAGCTGTTTTTT
cdr3_aa: CASHPGNRLAGELFF

j_call: TRBJ2-5
d_call: NA
clone_size: NA
v_call: TRBV7-8
cdr3_nt: TGTGCCAGCAGCTTATTGGGCACCCAGTACTTC
cdr3_aa: CASSLLGTQYF

j_call: TRBJ1-5
d_call: TRBD1
clone_size: NA
v_call: TRBV28
cdr3_nt: TGTGCCAGCAGTTCACAGGGGGGTAGCAATCAGCCCCAGCATTTT
cdr3_aa: CASSSQGGSNQPQHF

j_call: TRBJ2-5
d_call: NA
clone_size: NA
v_call: TRBV12-2
cdr3_nt: TGTGCAAGTCCCCCTACAGCGGGGGACCAAGAGACCCAGTACTTC
cdr3_aa: CASPPTAGDQETQYF

j_call: TRBJ2-6
d_call: NA
clone_size: NA
v_call: TRBV27
cdr3_nt: TGTGCCAGCAGTTTAATGACGGCTGGGGCCAACGGCCTGACTTTC
cdr3_aa: CASSLMTAGANGLTF

j_call: TRBJ1-5
d_call: NA
clone_size: once
v_call: TRBV6-1
cdr3_nt: TGTGCCAGCACCAGGGATAGCAATCAGCCCCAGCATTTT
cdr3_aa: CASTRDSNQPQHF

j_call: TRBJ2-2
d_call: TRBD1
clone_size: NA
v_call: TRBV10-3
cdr3_nt: TGTGCCATCAGCGGACAGGGGGCGAACACCGGGGAGCTGTTTTTT
cdr3_aa: CAISGQGANTGELFF